These 3 T cell receptor beta chains were all obtained from the same sample, sequenced in a study of control samples from healthy donors and cancer patients. Here immunoSEQ multiplex PCR was the method, and the copy in TCRdb shows in-frame clones only, minus some. The sample holds under 450,000 clones, 90% seen once. The sample comprised PBMCs. The receptors shown here come from a man aged 40-49 years with head and neck cancer.

CDR3 in amino acids: CASSLRGTGGSYEQYF. CDR3 sequence (DNA): TGCGCCAGCAGCTTGAGGGGGACAGGGGGCAGCTACGAGCAGTACTTC. This chain connects TRBV5-1 to TRBJ2-7, with 12 bases lining up with TRBD1. From germline, CDR1 is SGHRS and CDR2 YFSETQ. V trimming: 1 base; J trimming: 3 bases; junction bases outside the gene matches: 5. This CDR3 region has 16 residues.

In its sample, this clone was seen a few times. The gene calls are TRBV5-1 and TRBJ2-3; D is perhaps TRBD2 (6 bases). The CDR3 is 14 residues long. With 7 bases removed from V and 6 bases from J, the gap between germline ends came to 18 bases. Per the germline V gene, CDR1 is SGHRS and CDR2 is YFSETQ. The CDR3 sequence is CASGPGRDADTQYF. The CDR3 DNA is TGCGCCAGCGGCCCCGGGCGGGATGCGGATACGCAGTATTTT.

This clone was seen only once. V gene TRBV12-3 or TRBV12-4 combines with J gene TRBJ2-3; 7 bases agree with TRBD1. The trim removed 5 bases at V and 8 bases at J, leaving 7 bases unmatched. The CDR3 length is 13 residues. CDR3 loop: CASSLTGDATQYF. CDR3 nucleotides: TGTGCCAGCAGTCTCACAGGGGACGCTACGCAGTATTTT.